This is a list of T cell receptor beta chains from one sample in a study of cytomegalovirus exposure and HLA in healthy donors. Here immunoSEQ multiplex PCR was the method, and the copy in TCRdb shows in-frame clones only, minus some. The table has hundreds of thousands of clones, roughly 79% seen once. Sample: PBMCs. Receptors originate from a woman aged 40-49 years in good health and CMV-seronegative. Each CDR3 is given without its conserved first and last residue.

j_call	v_call	cdr3_aa
TRBJ1-3	TRBV7-9	ASGQGDGNTIY
TRBJ1-6	TRBV2	ASSLGQALNSPLH
TRBJ2-7	TRBV27	ASSLLGDEQY
TRBJ2-6	TRBV7-9	ASTSDSSGANVLT
TRBJ1-2	TRBV19	ASSMILNTVDGYT
TRBJ2-2	TRBV6-4	ASSPGGLNTGELF
TRBJ2-7	TRBV4-2	ASSQDPEGEQY
TRBJ2-2	TRBV28	ASSPLSPGSGANTGELF
TRBJ1-4	TRBV6-1	ASSQAINEKLF
TRBJ1-2	TRBV15	ATSRDRRSGYT
TRBJ1-1	TRBV19	ASSISGATNTF
TRBJ2-7	TRBV30	AWSVLAGGSSSYEQY
TRBJ2-1	TRBV18	ASSGQIMYNEQF
TRBJ2-1	TRBV7-2	ASSNNEQF
TRBJ1-1	TRBV9	ASSLSPGDTEAF
TRBJ1-5	TRBV19	ASTHRANQPQH
TRBJ2-7	TRBV2	ASSAFQGFDEQY
TRBJ1-1	TRBV27	ASSLRPPGEGLNTEAF
TRBJ1-2	TRBV7-6	ASSLGPGLGYGYT
TRBJ2-7	TRBV18	ASSPPSRAADEQY
TRBJ1-6	TRBV6-1	ASRPTGGYNSPLH
TRBJ2-7	TRBV30	AWSVGQRYEQY
TRBJ2-7	TRBV5-1	ASSLAGQPAQQY
TRBJ2-1	TRBV11-1	ASSVRDTWGFEQF
TRBJ2-3	TRBV5-1	ASSLSPGLAGGQGTQY
TRBJ1-2	TRBV9	ASSGTSPREGYT
TRBJ2-6	TRBV7-9	ASSYPGQATPGANVLT
TRBJ2-7	TRBV19	ASSMGISYEQY
TRBJ2-1	TRBV27	ASSLGYGGAKNEQF
TRBJ1-5	TRBV7-3	ASSQTREQPQH